The TCR beta chain under discussion was sequenced for a study of post-analysis software for immune sequencing data. The wider study: Recorded disease courses covered relapsing-remitting, secondary progressive and progressive-relapsing multiple sclerosis. Some patients had no subtype annotation.

Prepared libraries of TCR beta cDNA carried unique molecular identifiers. TCRdb itself ran the PCR reads through MiXCR, one entry per CDR3 protein. The table records some 450,000 distinct CDR3 sequences, approximately 46% of them present only once. Study-level results: Analysis by F measure revealed that same-batch samples clustered strongly together. Five or six TRBV segments were significantly more frequent in patients than in controls. TRBV5-6, TRBV5-1 and TRBV20-1 were among these segments.

This clonotype has just a few counts. The antigen remains unidentified. Deletions cut 1 base from V and 5 bases from J, with 11 bases between. The CDR3 sequence is 14 residues long. CDR1 and CDR2 (germline): LGHNA, YNFKEQ. The receptor comes from a girl aged 10 to 17 with multiple sclerosis. The chain links TRBV4-2 to TRBJ2-5, with D perhaps TRBD1 (6 bases). Sequencing was carried out using blood. The CDR3 is CASSQVPQGETQYF. Here the CDR3 DNA reads TGTGCCAGCAGCCAAGTACCCCAGGGGGAGACCCAGTACTTC.